These T cell receptor beta chains were read from a single sample in a study of graft-versus-host responses after intestinal transplantation. No antigen is known for these receptors. Libraries were prepared by immunoSEQ multiplex PCR; TCRdb keeps only in-frame clonotypes and omits some of them. The sample consists of nearly 95,000 clones, 85% to 95% of them appearing once. Sequences were derived from unstimulated CD8+ T cells sorted from spleen or lymph node cells, sampled before intestinal transplant. The receptor source for this set is a human donor who received an intestinal transplant. Each CDR3 is given with its conserved first and last residue. D genes are given only for firm matches. Size is omitted from some rows. Given values are once, few, many or a class for expanded clones.

>TRBJ2-3|TRBD2|NA|TRBV7-2
CASRWTSGDTDTQYF
TGTGCCAGCAGATGGACTAGCGGGGACACAGATACGCAGTATTTT
>TRBJ2-7|NA|NA|TRBV27
CASSIRVRGEQYF
TGTGCCAGCAGTATCAGGGTGAGAGGAGAGCAGTACTTC
>TRBJ2-2|NA|NA|TRBV27
CASSLKGSNTGELFF
TGTGCCAGCAGTTTAAAGGGGTCTAACACCGGGGAGCTGTTTTTT
>TRBJ2-3|TRBD2|NA|TRBV27
CASRGGTWNTDTQYF
TGTGCCAGCCGGGGGGGGACTTGGAACACAGATACGCAGTATTTT
>TRBJ1-5|NA|NA|TRBV6-5
CASSLSVGEDQPQHF
TGTGCCAGCTCGTTAAGTGTGGGTGAGGATCAGCCCCAGCATTTT
>TRBJ1-1|NA|once|TRBV9
CASNPSPGDTEAFF
TGTGCCAGCAACCCCAGTCCAGGGGACACTGAAGCTTTCTTT
>TRBJ1-1|NA|NA|TRBV10-3
CATSIGGDGTEAFF
TGTGCCACCTCCATAGGGGGTGACGGCACTGAAGCTTTCTTT
>TRBJ2-7|TRBD2|NA|TRBV27
CASSRRGPSGGALYEQYF
TGTGCCAGCAGTCGCAGGGGCCCTAGCGGGGGCGCCCTCTACGAGCAGTACTTC
>TRBJ2-1|TRBD1|NA|TRBV11-2
CASSFGTDNEQFF
TGTGCCAGCAGCTTCGGGACAGACAATGAGCAGTTCTTC
>TRBJ1-1|NA|once|TRBV7-9
CASSLSGDEAFF
TGTGCCAGCAGCTTAAGCGGGGATGAAGCTTTCTTT
>TRBJ2-1|NA|NA|TRBV30
CAWMPRGAGLVFF
TGTGCCTGGATGCCCCGGGGTGCGGGGTTGGTGTTCTTC
>TRBJ1-2|TRBD1|NA|TRBV4-3
CASSQDRTGVDYGYTF
TGCGCCAGCAGCCAAGATCGAACAGGGGTCGACTATGGCTACACCTTC
>TRBJ1-4|TRBD1|NA|TRBV11-3
CASSFGTGQGPGWYEKLFF
TGTGCCAGCAGCTTCGGGACGGGACAGGGGCCCGGTTGGTATGAAAAACTGTTTTTT
>TRBJ2-7|TRBD2|NA|TRBV11-2
CASSLSGDSSYEQYF
TGTGCCAGCAGTCTCAGCGGGGACTCCTCCTACGAGCAGTACTTC
>TRBJ1-2|TRBD1|NA|TRBV6-5
CASSYPSGQGNYGYTF
TGTGCCAGCAGTTACCCCTCAGGACAGGGCAACTATGGCTACACCTTC
>TRBJ2-1|NA|few|TRBV19
CARGEGKLSEQFF
TGTGCCAGGGGAGAGGGCAAGCTCAGTGAGCAGTTCTTC
>TRBJ1-2|TRBD1|once|TRBV19
CASSIDRHRGDYGYTF
TGTGCCAGTAGTATAGATCGTCACAGGGGGGACTATGGCTACACCTTC
>TRBJ1-5|TRBD1|NA|TRBV15
CATSRDRSNQPQHF
TGTGCCACCAGCAGGGACAGGTCCAATCAGCCCCAGCATTTT
>TRBJ2-2|NA|NA|TRBV5-1
CASKPGLPPPGELFF
TGCGCCAGCAAACCGGGACTTCCGCCTCCCGGGGAGCTGTTTTTC
>TRBJ1-3|NA|NA|TRBV5-1
CASSLEAWGVPSGNTIYF
TGCGCCAGCAGCTTGGAAGCGTGGGGCGTCCCCTCTGGAAACACCATATATTTT
>TRBJ2-3|TRBD2|NA|TRBV14
CASSPAGGINEDTQYF
TGTGCCAGCAGCCCCGCGGGGGGTATAAATGAAGATACGCAGTATTTT